This entry features one T cell receptor beta chain sequence. Its antigen is currently unknown. The data derive from a study of shared clonotypes between healthy human individuals. Across the study: Three plates each covered CD4 naive and memory; CD8 naive two, CD8 memory one. Study observations and caveats: The sharing of approximately 4.6% of naive CD4 clonotypes was seen across a handful of donors.

The assay was immunoSEQ multiplex PCR, and TCRdb's table has in-frame clones only and misses some. The repertoire holds under 850,000 clones, 72% seen once, with roughly 1.8% in the top ten. The CDR3 sequence is 18 residues long. Per the germline V gene, CDR1 is SGDLS and CDR2 is YYNGEE. Losses at the gene ends were 3 bases for V and 3 bases for J; bases not matched to a gene: 10. There were no recent acute infections or vaccinations among the donors, who were healthy HIV-negative adults. Memory CD4+ cells were the fraction left after CD45RA+ naive selection. The specimen was memory CD4+ T cells sorted from blood. Subset: CD45RA-negative fraction. The clonotype comes from a woman aged 25-40 years in good health. The rearrangement uses TRBV9 and TRBJ2-1; 12 bases map to TRBD2. CDR3 bases: TGTGCCAGCAGCGCCCAGATAGGACTAGCGGGAAGCTACAATGAGCAGTTCTTC. It encodes CASSAQIGLAGSYNEQFF.